Shown below are 22 T cell receptor beta chains from a single sample sequenced in a study of blood T cell repertoires in COVID-19. Clones were read by immunoSEQ multiplex PCR, and TCRdb kept only the in-frame ones, dropping some. The sample records roughly 450,000 clones, 90% being singletons. Sequencing was done on a sample of PBMCs or T cells enriched from blood (not recorded which). The receptor source for this set is a man aged 18 to 30 who had recovered from COVID-19.

The chain uses TRBV27 and TRBJ1-2; D is ambiguous. Germline V gene sequence: CDR1 MNHEY, CDR2 SMNVEV (reference sequence). Trimming stripped 0 bases from V and 4 bases from J, with 12 bases between. The length of the CDR3 is 15 residues. CDR3 region: CASSLSAGRGYGYTF. In DNA form, the CDR3 reads TGTGCCAGCAGTTTATCCGCGGGCCGGGGCTATGGCTACACCTTC.

This clone has only one observation. J is TRBJ1-5 and V is TRBV6-5; no reliable D call. This CDR3 has 13 residues. Germline V lookup: CDR1 MNHEY, CDR2 SVGAGI. Trimming cost V 2 bases and J 4 bases, with 6 bases left between them. In DNA, the CDR3 is TGTGCCAGCAGTTACAGAGTGAATCAGCCCCAGCATTTT. Its protein product is CASSYRVNQPQHF.

The CDR3 DNA is TGTGCCAGCAGCCCGACGGCGGCAACTAATGAAAAACTGTTTTTT. This translates into CASSPTAATNEKLFF. The V gene is TRBV9, the J gene TRBJ1-4; D ambiguous. Trimming cost V 4 bases and J 0 bases, with 10 bases left between them. This CDR3 contains 15 residues. CDR1 and CDR2 from the germline V gene are SGDLS and YYNGEE.

Note on this clone: The sample holds other DNA sequences that translate to the same CDR3. The CDR3 bases are TGTGCCAGCAGTTACCGGGACAGCTCCTACGAGCAGTACTTC. Translation: CASSYRDSSYEQYF. The chain carries TRBV28 and TRBJ2-7, with 7 bases aligning to TRBD1. This CDR3 spans 14 amino acids. CDR1 is MDHEN and CDR2 is SYDVKM in the germline V gene. With 4 bases clipped from V and 0 bases from J, the junction kept 3 bases outside the gene matches.

This chain joins TRBV7-9 and TRBJ1-5; D might be TRBD1 (5 bases). The CDR3 totals 14 residues. Germline CDR1 SEHNR, CDR2 FQNEAQ (reference sequence). Trimming cost V 8 bases and J 1 base, with 12 bases left between them. The CDR3 sequence is CASAGAASNQPQHF. In nucleotides, the CDR3 is TGTGCCAGCGCTGGGGCTGCGAGCAATCAGCCCCAGCATTTT.

V gene TRBV7-6 combines with J gene TRBJ2-1, with 10 bases aligning to TRBD2. The CDR3 totals 16 residues. The V segment lost 5 bases and the J segment 1 base; nucleotides outside the gene matches: 5. Germline values: CDR1 SGHVS, CDR2 FNYEAQ. The CDR3 region is CASSALGLASYNEQFF. For the CDR3, the DNA is TGTGCCAGCAGCGCGCTGGGACTAGCGTCCTACAATGAGCAGTTCTTC.

This clone occurred a few times. The genes are TRBV13 and TRBJ1-5, with TRBD1 matching 8 bases. From germline, CDR1 is PRHDT and CDR2 FYEKMQ (reference sequence). This CDR3 spans 16 amino acids. The J segment lost 4 bases and the V segment lost 2 bases, leaving 7 bases of the junction unmatched. The CDR3: CASSLYGQGGNQPQHF. The DNA of the CDR3 is TGTGCCAGCAGCTTATATGGACAGGGAGGGAATCAGCCCCAGCATTTT. Supplemented by reference TRBV13 and TRBJ1-5, the full variable domain reads AAGVIQSPRHLIKEKRETATLKCYPIPRHDTVYWYQQGPGQDPQFLISFYEKMQSDKGSIPDRFSAQQFSDYHSELNMSSLELGDSALYFCASSLYGQGGNQPQHFGDGTRLSIL.

The count of this clone is one. The CDR3 nucleotides are TGTGCCAGTAGTATACAGGGGGCGGACACTGAAGCTTTCTTT. This codes for CASSIQGADTEAFF. This chain uses TRBV19 with TRBJ1-1; 8 bases agree with TRBD1. The V gene end was trimmed by 2 bases and the J gene end by 3 bases; junction bases not matched to a gene: 2. Germline V gene data show CDR1 as LNHDA and CDR2 as SQIVND (reference sequence). This CDR3 spans 14 amino acids.

The rearrangement joins TRBV6-6 to TRBJ1-1; no clear D gene. The CDR3 covers 14 residues. Trimming removed 5 bases at V and 6 bases at J, with 16 bases between. Per the germline V gene, CDR1 is MNHNY and CDR2 is SVGAGI (reference sequence). CDR3 coding DNA: TGTGCCAGCAGTCCAGGTTCTTCCGTGTCTGAAGCTTTCTTT. Its protein product is CASSPGSSVSEAFF.

The chain joins TRBV27 to TRBJ1-5; 11 nucleotides agree with TRBD1. The trim removed 6 bases at V and 3 bases at J, leaving 10 bases unmatched. The CDR3 spans 17 residues. From germline, CDR1 is MNHEY and CDR2 SMNVEV (reference sequence). CDR3 DNA sequence: TGTGCCAGCAGCATGGGGACAGGGGGGCATTCCAATCAGCCCCAGCATTTT. Protein: CASSMGTGGHSNQPQHF.

The CDR3, as DNA: TGTGCCAGCAGTTTCCGTGTAGAGTTTCACCAAGAGACCCAGTACTTC. Protein: CASSFRVEFHQETQYF. The genes are TRBV28 and TRBJ2-5, with D uncertain. V lost 3 bases and J 0 bases, leaving 14 bases between the germline ends. Germline CDR1 reads MDHEN; CDR2 reads SYDVKM. CDR3 size: 16 residues.

This rearrangement joins TRBV2 to TRBJ1-6, with D maybe TRBD1 (6 bases). The CDR3 is made up of 13 amino acids. Germline-derived CDR1 and CDR2 are SNHLY and FYNNEI. V was cut by 6 bases and J by 10 bases, with 13 bases left in between. CDR3 sequence reads: CASRAGVYSPLHF. The CDR3 DNA reads as TGTGCCAGCAGGGCAGGGGTTTACTCACCCCTCCACTTT.

The J gene is TRBJ2-3, the V gene TRBV5-1; D gene uncertain. Trimming left V 5 bases short and J 1 base short, with 8 bases between. Germline-derived CDR1 and CDR2 are SGHRS and YFSETQ. The CDR3 runs 13 residues. The CDR3 nucleotides are TGCGCCAGCAGAGCGAGGCGCACAGATACGCAGTATTTT. Translated, it gives CASRARRTDTQYF.

The chain recombines TRBV5-4 with TRBJ1-1; TRBD1 might be the D (5 bases). From germline, CDR1 is SGHNT and CDR2 YYREEE (reference sequence). Trimming removed 9 bases from V and 1 base from J, with 16 bases in between. This CDR3 is 14 amino acids long. The CDR3 reads CATYPIGGNTEAFF. The CDR3 bases are TGTGCCACCTACCCTATCGGGGGGAACACTGAAGCTTTCTTT.

For the CDR3, the DNA is TGTGCCAGCAGCTTGGACAGGGGGCCCTACAATGAGCAGTTCTTC. It encodes CASSLDRGPYNEQFF. The chain employs TRBV5-4 and TRBJ2-1; 9 bases are a match to TRBD1. This CDR3 has 15 residues. The germline CDR1 and CDR2 sequences are SGHNT and YYREEE (reference sequence). J lost 2 bases, V lost 0 bases, and 0 bases had no gene match. The full variable domain, in which reference TRBV5-4 and TRBJ2-1 provide the parts outside the CDR3, is ETGVTQSPTHLIKTRGQQVTLRCSSQSGHNTVSWYQQALGQGPQFIFQYYREEENGRGNFPPRFSGLQFPNYSSELNVNALELDDSALYLCASSLDRGPYNEQFFGPGTRLTVL.

The sample holds one count of this clone. The chain combines TRBV6-4 with TRBJ1-1; 8 bases agree with TRBD1. CDR1 MRHNA and CDR2 SNTAGT come from the germline V gene. The trim removed 6 bases at V and 3 bases at J, leaving 3 bases unmatched. The CDR3 is made up of 13 amino acids. Here the CDR3 reads CASSQTGDTEAFF. As DNA, the CDR3 is TGTGCCAGCAGCCAGACAGGGGACACTGAAGCTTTCTTT.

The rearrangement uses TRBV12-3 or TRBV12-4 and TRBJ2-1; weak D call: TRBD1 (5 bases). V was trimmed by 2 bases and J by 10 bases, leaving 9 bases between them. This CDR3 is 12 amino acids long. The CDR3 spells CASSLMRTEQFF. The CDR3 nucleotides read TGTGCCAGCAGTTTAATGAGGACAGAGCAGTTCTTC.

V and J are TRBV28 and TRBJ2-7; TRBD2 matches at 7 bases. The V segment lost 3 bases and the J segment 0 bases; nucleotides outside the gene matches: 5. This CDR3 region has 15 residues. Germline V gene data show CDR1 as MDHEN and CDR2 as SYDVKM. The CDR3 region has the DNA TGTGCCAGCAGTTTTGGGGGGACTATCTCCTACGAGCAGTACTTC. Translating it yields CASSFGGTISYEQYF.

The genes are TRBV28 and TRBJ1-2, with D possibly TRBD1 on 6 matching bases. The CDR3 totals 13 residues. Trimming stripped 3 bases from V and 6 bases from J, with 11 bases between. Germline V gene lookup returns CDR1 MDHEN and CDR2 SYDVKM. CDR3 sequence reads: CASSFNHRDGYTF. The CDR3 DNA follows: TGTGCCAGCAGTTTCAATCACAGGGATGGCTACACCTTC.

The chain carries TRBV7-6 and TRBJ2-6; no firm D call. V lost 5 bases and J 0 bases, leaving 14 bases between the germline ends. Germline-derived CDR1 and CDR2 are SGHVS and FNYEAQ. CDR3 length: 17 residues. This chain's CDR3 is CASSLPQMPSGANVLTF. In nucleotides, the CDR3 is TGTGCCAGCAGCCTCCCACAGATGCCCTCTGGGGCCAACGTCCTGACTTTC.

The chain is built from TRBV12-3 or TRBV12-4 and TRBJ2-1; D is possibly TRBD1 (6 bases). The CDR3 consists of 13 residues. Trimming left V 7 bases short and J 3 bases short, with 10 bases between. The CDR3: CASNQDSYNEQFF. CDR3 coding DNA: TGTGCCAGCAATCAGGACAGCTACAATGAGCAGTTCTTC.

The chain carries TRBV11-3 and TRBJ1-4; tentative D call: TRBD1 (6 bases). From germline, CDR1 is SGHNT and CDR2 YENEEA. The CDR3 sequence is 15 residues long. Trimming shortened V by 4 bases and J by 5 bases, and 14 bases separated the two germline ends. The CDR3 region has the DNA TGTGCCAGCAGCTCGCGACAGGTTTCCAATGAAAAACTGTTTTTT. Encoded protein: CASSSRQVSNEKLFF.